This passage covers 20 T cell receptor beta chains from one sample sequenced in a study of blood T cell repertoires in COVID-19. Data came from immunoSEQ multiplex PCR; TCRdb stores just in-frame clones and leaves some out. The sample shows hundreds of thousands of clones, around 83% of them seen only once. The sample comprised peripheral blood. These receptors originate from a woman between 50 and 59 years old with acute or convalescent COVID-19.

This clone was seen once. This rearrangement joins TRBV6-6 to TRBJ1-4; 10 bases line up with TRBD1. The V gene's germline CDR1 is MNHNY and CDR2 SVGAGI (reference sequence). This CDR3 is built from 16 residues. With 4 bases clipped from V and 0 bases from J, the junction kept 2 bases outside the gene matches. The CDR3 here is CASSLGQGATNEKLFF. The CDR3 coding sequence is TGTGCCAGCAGTTTAGGACAGGGGGCAACTAATGAAAAACTGTTTTTT.

The V and J genes are TRBV27 and TRBJ1-4; perhaps TRBD1 as D (6 bases). From germline, CDR1 is MNHEY and CDR2 SMNVEV (reference sequence). The CDR3 contains 13 residues. Trimming took off 6 bases at V and 6 bases at J, with 11 bases between the two ends. Here the CDR3 reads CASRSGADEKLFF. The CDR3, as DNA: TGTGCCAGCAGGTCAGGGGCCGATGAAAAACTGTTTTTT.

V and J are TRBV18 and TRBJ1-1; the D gene is possibly TRBD1 (5 bases). Between the trimmed V and J ends, which lost 2 bases and 9 bases, there was a span of 22 bases. CDR1 is KGHSH and CDR2 is LQKENI in the germline V gene. CDR3 size: 16 residues. DNA of the CDR3: TGTGCCAGCTCACCAGCCCACGGAACAGGCGCAGTGAAAGCTTTCTTT. It is translated as CASSPAHGTGAVKAFF.

The chain joins TRBV28 to TRBJ2-1; 9 nucleotides match TRBD2. J lost 7 bases, V lost 8 bases, and 18 bases had no gene match. Germline V gene lookup returns CDR1 MDHEN and CDR2 SYDVKM. The CDR3 has 17 amino acids. CDR3 protein: CASQEDHSGSFDNEQFF. CDR3 DNA: TGTGCCAGCCAGGAAGACCATAGCGGGAGCTTTGATAATGAGCAGTTCTTC.

This clone turned up a few times. The chain joins TRBV6-5 to TRBJ1-2; D unclear. The CDR3 contains 14 residues. The germline V gene has CDR1 MNHEY and CDR2 SVGAGI. Trimming took off 9 bases at V and 0 bases at J, with 14 bases between the two ends. The CDR3 loop is CASSGRAPNYGYTF. CDR3 coding DNA: TGTGCCAGTTCGGGTCGCGCCCCTAACTATGGCTACACCTTC.

The chain has TRBV2 and TRBJ2-7, with TRBD2 as a possible D gene (6 bases). V lost 0 bases and J 4 bases, leaving 19 bases between the germline ends. There are 17 residues in the CDR3. The V gene's germline CDR1 is SNHLY and CDR2 FYNNEI. The CDR3 sequence is CASSEARPPGSRYEQYF. The CDR3 DNA reads as TGTGCCAGCAGTGAAGCCCGCCCCCCCGGGAGTAGGTACGAGCAGTACTTC.

Here the CDR3 DNA reads TGCGCCAGCAGGGGGGACACCCCCGCCGAGCAGTACTTC. Translated, it gives CASRGDTPAEQYF. The genes are TRBV10-1 and TRBJ2-7; D is possibly TRBD1 (6 bases). The CDR3 is made up of 13 amino acids. Germline CDR1 and CDR2: WNHNN and SYGVQD (reference sequence). Trimming cost V 6 bases and J 6 bases, with 15 bases left between them.

There are a few counts of this clone. The rearrangement uses TRBV25-1 and TRBJ2-1; 14 nucleotides align to TRBD2. V was pared by 1 base and J by 5 bases, with 1 base of the junction left unmatched. This CDR3 has 16 residues. Germline V gene data show CDR1 as MGHDK and CDR2 as SYGVNS. CDR3 DNA sequence: TGTGCCAGCAGTGAATGGACTAGCGGGGGGAACAATGAGCAGTTCTTC. Amino acid sequence: CASSEWTSGGNNEQFF.

The chain couples TRBV4-2 to TRBJ2-7, with 12 bases aligning to TRBD2. This CDR3 region has 18 residues. CDR1 is LGHNA and CDR2 is YNFKEQ in the germline V gene. V was clipped by 0 bases and J by 2 bases; unmatched bases: 8. This chain's CDR3 is CASSQEGLAGPGPYEQYF. The CDR3 DNA follows: TGTGCCAGCAGCCAAGAGGGACTAGCGGGCCCGGGCCCCTACGAGCAGTACTTC.

The chain links TRBV10-3 to TRBJ2-7; D is perhaps TRBD2 (5 bases). CDR3 length: 13 amino acids. Trimming took off 6 bases at V and 3 bases at J, with 12 bases between the two ends. Germline V gene sequence: CDR1 ENHRY, CDR2 SYGVKD. CDR3 sequence reads: CAIRAAEDYEQYF. The CDR3 DNA reads TGTGCCATCAGGGCCGCGGAGGACTACGAGCAGTACTTC.

The gene calls are TRBV29-1 and TRBJ2-3; weak D call: TRBD1 (6 bases). The CDR3 extends over 15 amino acids. Germline loops: CDR1 SQVTM, CDR2 ANQGSEA. Trimming stripped 2 bases from V and 2 bases from J, with 14 bases between. CDR3: CSVELGAENTDTQYF. Here the CDR3 DNA reads TGCAGCGTTGAATTGGGGGCCGAGAACACAGATACGCAGTATTTT.

V is TRBV19 and J is TRBJ2-1; 12 bases match TRBD2. CDR1 LNHDA and CDR2 SQIVND come from the germline V gene (reference sequence). V was pared by 5 bases and J by 8 bases, with 10 bases of the junction left unmatched. The CDR3 extends over 16 amino acids. CDR3 loop: CASSRQTSGSGYEQFF. The CDR3 DNA follows: TGTGCCAGTAGTCGCCAGACTAGCGGGAGTGGGTATGAGCAGTTCTTC.

This clone was seen once. The chain recombines TRBV5-4 with TRBJ2-1; 12 positions match TRBD2. The germline V gene encodes CDR1 SGHNT and CDR2 YYREEE (reference sequence). The CDR3 has 14 residues. Trimming took 0 bases from V and 10 from J; bases not matched to a gene: 2. CDR3 coding DNA: TGTGCCAGCAGCTTGGGACTAGCGGGAGAGGAGCAGTTCTTC. Amino acid sequence: CASSLGLAGEEQFF.

V and J are TRBV15 and TRBJ2-1; 11 nucleotides line up with TRBD1. With 5 bases clipped from V and 10 bases from J, the junction kept 10 bases outside the gene matches. Germline loops: CDR1 LNHNV, CDR2 YYDKDF (reference sequence). CDR3 length equals 15 residues. The chain's CDR3 is CATSFWTGGGGEQFF. CDR3 coding DNA: TGTGCCACCAGCTTCTGGACAGGGGGCGGAGGAGAGCAGTTCTTC.

CDR3 nucleotides: TGTGCCAGCAGCTTCGGGCTAGCGGGAACCTACGAGCAGTACTTC. Protein sequence: CASSFGLAGTYEQYF. The chain is built from TRBV7-2 and TRBJ2-7; 9 bases fit TRBD2. The CDR3 is made up of 15 amino acids. Losses at the gene ends were 3 bases for V and 2 bases for J; bases not matched to a gene: 5. Germline CDR1 SGHTA, CDR2 FQGNSA.

The chain recombines TRBV24-1 with TRBJ2-2; D is possibly TRBD1 (5 bases). The germline V gene encodes CDR1 KGHDR and CDR2 SFDVKD. V was cut by 4 bases and J by 0 bases, with 8 bases left in between. The CDR3 loop spans 15 amino acids. Here the CDR3 reads CATSDQGPNTGELFF. The CDR3 nucleotides are TGTGCCACCAGTGACCAGGGTCCGAACACCGGGGAGCTGTTTTTT.

The chain recombines TRBV19 with TRBJ2-2, with D unresolved. In germline, CDR1 is LNHDA, CDR2 SQIVND (reference sequence). Trimming shortened V by 3 bases and J by 6 bases, and 11 bases separated the two germline ends. CDR3 length equals 14 residues. The CDR3 sequence: CASSITGGAGELFF. The CDR3 coding sequence is TGTGCCAGTAGTATTACTGGCGGCGCCGGGGAGCTGTTTTTT.

The table lists this clone with a few counts. The chain has TRBV6-5 and TRBJ1-5, with a weak D call TRBD1 (5 bases). The germline V gene encodes CDR1 MNHEY and CDR2 SVGAGI. The V and J ends lost 6 bases and 8 bases respectively, with 17 bases between them. The CDR3 consists of 14 residues. The DNA of the CDR3 is TGTGCCAGCAGCCAAGGCGGGGCTTCGAAGCCCCAGCATTTT. Its translation is CASSQGGASKPQHF.

V and J are TRBV7-9 and TRBJ2-1; 8 bases agree with TRBD2. Germline CDR1 is SEHNR and CDR2 is FQNEAQ (reference sequence). This CDR3 comprises 16 residues. V lost 5 bases to trimming and J lost 6 bases; unmatched junction nucleotides: 12. The CDR3 DNA reads TGTGCCAGCAGCGGGCGGACCGGGACTAGTCGCAATGAGCAGTTCTTC. This encodes CASSGRTGTSRNEQFF.

The J gene is TRBJ2-5, the V gene TRBV19; 9 nucleotides match TRBD1. Germline-derived CDR1 and CDR2 are LNHDA and SQIVND (reference sequence). This CDR3 is 16 amino acids long. The V segment lost 1 base and the J segment 2 bases; nucleotides outside the gene matches: 5. CDR3 protein: CASSIVPGQGQETQYF. The CDR3 coding sequence is TGTGCCAGTAGTATAGTCCCCGGACAGGGGCAAGAGACCCAGTACTTC.